Below are 21 T cell receptor beta chains sequenced from a single sample in a study of T cell changes during pregnancy in multiple sclerosis. Repertoires were generated with immunoSEQ multiplex PCR, while TCRdb's copy carries only in-frame clones and drops some. The data hold some 50,000 clones, with more than 85% observed a single time. The sample consisted of CD8+ T cells from peripheral blood mononuclear cells, taken in the second trimester of pregnancy. The receptors here all came from a female donor with multiple sclerosis, enrolled in a pregnancy study.

V usage is TRBV7-6 and J usage is TRBJ1-5; D is uncertain. Germline V lookup: CDR1 SGHVS, CDR2 FNYEAQ. There are 15 residues in the CDR3. V was cut by 8 bases and J by 3 bases, with 17 bases left in between. The CDR3 region is CASSSEGGANQPQHF. The CDR3, as DNA: TGTGCCAGCTCCTCCGAGGGAGGCGCCAATCAGCCCCAGCATTTT. The complete variable domain, with remaining parts taken from reference TRBV7-6 and TRBJ1-5, reads GAGVSQSPRYKVTKRGQDVALRCDPISGHVSLYWYRQALGQGPEFLTYFNYEAQQDKSGLPNDRFSAERPEGSISTLTIQRTEQRDSAMYRCASSSEGGANQPQHFGDGTRLSIL.

The CDR3 is CASSYSWGELYEQYF. The DNA of the CDR3 is TGTGCCAGCAGTTACTCGTGGGGGGAACTCTACGAGCAGTACTTC. The chain recombines TRBV6-5 with TRBJ2-7, with D tentatively TRBD2 (6 bases). V dropped 0 bases and J dropped 3 bases, with 12 bases sitting between them. The CDR3 consists of 15 residues. Germline CDR1 and CDR2: MNHEY and SVGAGI.

This chain uses TRBV5-1 with TRBJ2-1; D is unresolved. The CDR3 has 13 amino acids. The germline V gene has CDR1 SGHRS and CDR2 YFSETQ. Trimming removed 1 base at V and 3 bases at J, with 5 bases between. The CDR3 spells CASSLTIYNEQFF. For the CDR3, the DNA is TGCGCCAGCAGCTTGACAATCTACAATGAGCAGTTCTTC.

The V and J genes are TRBV6-5 and TRBJ2-1, with D possibly TRBD1 on 6 matching bases. CDR3 length: 13 amino acids. Germline CDR1 MNHEY, CDR2 SVGAGI. Trimming took 7 bases from V and 7 from J, leaving 14 bases between them. CDR3 amino acids: CASTSYQGNEQFF. CDR3 bases: TGTGCCAGCACCTCCTACCAGGGGAATGAGCAGTTCTTC.

This clone was found once. The chain employs TRBV2 and TRBJ2-7; D unclear. V gave up 11 bases and J gave up 0 bases, with 11 bases separating them. The CDR3 has 12 residues. Per the germline V gene, CDR1 is SNHLY and CDR2 is FYNNEI. The CDR3: CALRLYSYEQYF. CDR3 bases: TGTGCCCTTAGACTGTACTCCTACGAGCAGTACTTC.

The sample holds one count of this clone. The V gene is TRBV7-9, the J gene TRBJ2-7; weak D call: TRBD1 (5 bases). V was shortened by 5 bases and J by 1 base, with 15 bases between the two germline ends. CDR3 length: 15 amino acids. The V gene's germline CDR1 is SEHNR and CDR2 FQNEAQ (reference sequence). CDR3 protein: CASSPQGRPSYEQYF. In nucleotides, the CDR3 is TGTGCCAGCAGCCCCCAGGGCAGGCCGTCCTACGAGCAGTACTTC. Drawing the rest from reference TRBV7-9 and TRBJ2-7, the complete variable domain is DTGVSQNPRHKITKRGQNVTFRCDPISEHNRLYWYRQTLGQGPEFLTYFQNEAQLEKSRLLSDRFSAERPKGSFSTLEIQRTEQGDSAMYLCASSPQGRPSYEQYFGPGTRLTVT.

A single count supports this clone. The chain uses TRBV19 and TRBJ2-3; no definite D call. Trimming took 5 bases from V and 6 from J, leaving 15 bases between them. The CDR3 has 14 residues. CDR1 and CDR2 (germline): LNHDA, SQIVND (reference sequence). The CDR3 DNA follows: TGTGCCAGTAGTCTCCCCTTCAGGTCCGATACGCAGTATTTT. This codes for CASSLPFRSDTQYF.

The J gene is TRBJ2-1, the V gene TRBV7-8; 8 bases fit TRBD2. V was pared by 3 bases and J by 8 bases, with 12 bases of the junction left unmatched. In germline, CDR1 is SGHVS, CDR2 FQNEAQ. This CDR3 spans 16 amino acids. The chain's CDR3 is CASSFSPGLGYDEQFF. The CDR3 bases are TGTGCCAGCAGCTTTTCTCCGGGACTAGGATATGATGAGCAGTTCTTC. Based on the CDR3 plus reference TRBV7-8 and TRBJ2-1, the full variable domain is GAGVSQSPRYKVAKRGQDVALRCDPISGHVSLFWYQQALGQGPEFLTYFQNEAQLDKSGLPSDRFFAERPEGSVSTLKIQRTQQEDSAVYLCASSFSPGLGYDEQFFGPGTRLTVL.

The J gene is TRBJ2-7, the V gene TRBV7-3; TRBD2 might be the D (5 bases). This CDR3 is built from 14 residues. Between the trimmed V and J ends, which lost 2 bases and 4 bases, there was a span of 12 bases. CDR1 and CDR2 from the germline V gene are SGHTA and FQGTGA. This CDR3 reads CASSLDFPGYEQYF. The CDR3 region has the DNA TGTGCCAGCAGCTTAGATTTCCCGGGGTACGAGCAGTACTTC.

This sequence joins TRBV7-8 and TRBJ1-2; 10 nucleotides agree with TRBD1. The CDR3 sequence is 14 residues long. Germline loops: CDR1 SGHVS, CDR2 FQNEAQ. Trimming at V came to 3 bases and at J to 3 bases, leaving 1 base not matched to a gene. This CDR3 is CASSFGQGDYGYTF. The CDR3 coding sequence is TGTGCCAGCAGCTTCGGACAGGGGGACTATGGCTACACCTTC.

The J gene is TRBJ2-7, the V gene TRBV9, with TRBD1 matching over 11 bases. The CDR3 is 14 residues long. CDR1 is SGDLS, CDR2 YYNGEE, per germline. The trim removed 3 bases at V and 4 bases at J, leaving 3 bases unmatched. The CDR3 reads CASSEGDRGYEQYF. The DNA for the CDR3 is TGTGCCAGCAGCGAGGGGGACAGGGGGTACGAGCAGTACTTC.

The chain uses TRBV6-6 and TRBJ1-2, with 8 positions matching TRBD1. The CDR3 sequence is 13 residues long. The V gene end was trimmed by 8 bases and the J gene end by 8 bases; junction bases not matched to a gene: 10. Germline loops: CDR1 MNHNY, CDR2 SVGAGI (reference sequence). The CDR3 sequence: CASGGTGFFGYTF. The CDR3 DNA is TGTGCCAGCGGTGGGACAGGCTTTTTCGGCTACACCTTC.

The rearrangement joins TRBV6-6 to TRBJ1-1, with no clear D. Germline assignment: CDR1 MNHNY and CDR2 SVGAGI (reference sequence). This CDR3 is 15 amino acids long. Trimming shortened V by 5 bases and J by 4 bases, and 17 bases separated the two germline ends. CDR3 DNA: TGTGCCAGCAGTCCGAGTCCGGGGATGGGCACTGAAGCTTTCTTT. Its protein is CASSPSPGMGTEAFF.

The V and J genes are TRBV9 and TRBJ2-7, with TRBD1 matching over 9 bases. V gave up 3 bases and J gave up 6 bases; unmatched junction bases: 7. CDR1 and CDR2 from the germline V gene are SGDLS and YYNGEE. The CDR3 has 14 amino acids. CDR3 loop: CASSAQTGGREQYF. In DNA, the CDR3 is TGTGCCAGCAGCGCACAGACAGGGGGTCGCGAGCAGTACTTC.

The chain combines TRBV9 with TRBJ2-1; no clear D. Trimming removed 4 bases from V and 0 bases from J, with 11 bases in between. The CDR3 has 15 amino acids. CDR1 and CDR2 (germline): SGDLS, YYNGEE. CDR3 amino acids: CASSLTVHSYNEQFF. CDR3 DNA sequence: TGTGCCAGCAGCTTAACAGTTCACTCCTACAATGAGCAGTTCTTC. The complete variable domain, with remaining parts taken from reference TRBV9 and TRBJ2-1, reads DSGVTQTPKHLITATGQRVTLRCSPRSGDLSVYWYQQSLDQGLQFLIQYYNGEERAKGNILERFSAQQFPDLHSELNLSSLELGDSALYFCASSLTVHSYNEQFFGPGTRLTVL.

This chain links TRBV27 with TRBJ2-5; no clear D. Per germline, CDR1 MNHEY and CDR2 SMNVEV (reference sequence). V was shortened by 5 bases and J by 1 base, with 8 bases between the two germline ends. The CDR3 extends over 13 amino acids. This CDR3 is CASSPLAQETQYF. CDR3 nucleotide sequence: TGTGCCAGCAGTCCCCTGGCCCAAGAGACCCAGTACTTC.

The CDR3 coding sequence is TGTGCCAGCAGCCTTCTGACACCGGGGAGCGAGCAGTACTTC. Translated, it gives CASSLLTPGSEQYF. The chain links TRBV4-2 to TRBJ2-7; D may be TRBD2 (5 bases). V was trimmed by 4 bases and J by 6 bases, leaving 16 bases between them. This CDR3 contains 14 residues. Looked up from germline, CDR1 is LGHNA and CDR2 is YNFKEQ.

The V gene is TRBV4-1, the J gene TRBJ2-5; D ambiguous. The CDR3 covers 14 residues. The V gene lost 1 base and the J gene lost 0 bases, with 6 bases spanning the gap. CDR1 is MGHRA, CDR2 YSYEKL, per germline. The CDR3 region has the DNA TGCGCCAGCAGCCAAGCACTAAACCAAGAGACCCAGTACTTC. Its protein product is CASSQALNQETQYF.

The chain recombines TRBV15 with TRBJ2-2, with D possibly being TRBD1 (6 bases). This CDR3 spans 15 amino acids. Germline lookup yields CDR1 LNHNV and CDR2 YYDKDF (reference sequence). With 0 bases removed from V and 1 base from J, the gap between germline ends came to 6 bases. CDR3 sequence reads: CATSREQGNTGELFF. The CDR3 DNA reads as TGTGCCACCAGCAGAGAACAGGGGAACACCGGGGAGCTGTTTTTT.

V is TRBV29-1 and J is TRBJ1-1, with 8 bases lining up with TRBD1. Trimming took 3 bases from V and 1 from J; bases not matched to a gene: 1. Germline loops: CDR1 SQVTM, CDR2 ANQGSEA. CDR3 size: 13 residues. CDR3 protein: CSVDRGQNTEAFF. The CDR3 nucleotides read TGCAGCGTTGACAGGGGGCAGAACACTGAAGCTTTCTTT.

The chain is built from TRBV15 and TRBJ1-4, with D perhaps TRBD1 (5 bases). The CDR3 consists of 16 residues. Trimming left V 0 bases short and J 8 bases short, with 16 bases between. Looked up from germline, CDR1 is LNHNV and CDR2 is YYDKDF (reference sequence). CDR3 sequence reads: CATSRDSAAEGEKLFF. The CDR3 DNA follows: TGTGCCACCAGCAGAGATTCTGCAGCGGAGGGGGAAAAACTGTTTTTT.